The entry below describes one T cell receptor (beta chain). This sample is drawn from a study of patients and donors after allogeneic stem cell transplantation. TCRdb re-derived calls from the RT-PCR reads in MiXCR, one entry per CDR3 protein. This sample has a few hundred thousand distinct CDR3 sequences, with roughly 38% found just once. The CDR3 has 14 amino acids. Trimming cost V 6 bases and J 0 bases, with 9 bases left between them. Sequenced: blood, either unsorted or a sorted T cell fraction (not recorded which). The sequence came from a human donor who was either an allogeneic HSCT recipient or a stem cell or donor lymphocyte infusion donor (not recorded which). It is not recorded whose cells these are; they may come from a transplant donor. The chain is built from TRBV12-3 or TRBV12-4 and TRBJ1-3; D unresolved. The CDR3 loop is CASRDGSSGNTIYF. The CDR3 nucleotides read TGTGCCAGCAGGGACGGAAGCTCTGGAAACACCATATATTTT.